One TCR beta chain is described in this entry. Its matching antigen is unknown. The sample comes from a study of OX40 agonist ivuxolimab in advanced cancers. Looking at the study overall: Patients receiving dose escalation had hepatocellular carcinoma, melanoma, renal cell or head and neck cancer. Participants could have had prior anti-PD-1, anti-PD-L1 or anti-CTLA-4 therapy, and about 40% had some.

Study-level findings and limits: Clones of CD4+ and CD8+ blood T cells grew by week 6 at doses of 0.1 to 3.0 mg/kg.

The V gene's germline CDR1 is MNHEY and CDR2 SVGAGI. The CDR3 runs 14 residues. V gave up 6 bases and J gave up 3 bases, with 15 bases separating them. With autoimmune disease history or systemic immunosuppression, patients were excluded. The data were produced by immunoSEQ multiplex PCR, yet TCRdb's version contains in-frame clones alone and is incomplete. The data contain 90,000 to 95,000 clones, approximately 80% of them seen just once; the ten biggest clones take up 0.95% to 1.2%. The V and J genes are TRBV6-5 and TRBJ2-7; a possible D gene is TRBD2 (5 bases). The sample was CD4+ or CD8+ T cells sorted from blood, taken in a trial of the OX40 agonist ivuxolimab. The sequence derives from an adult with an advanced solid tumor such as melanoma, head and neck, liver or kidney cancer. CDR3 DNA: TGTGCCAGCAGATACGACACGGGGAACTACGAGCAGTACTTC. As protein: CASRYDTGNYEQYF.